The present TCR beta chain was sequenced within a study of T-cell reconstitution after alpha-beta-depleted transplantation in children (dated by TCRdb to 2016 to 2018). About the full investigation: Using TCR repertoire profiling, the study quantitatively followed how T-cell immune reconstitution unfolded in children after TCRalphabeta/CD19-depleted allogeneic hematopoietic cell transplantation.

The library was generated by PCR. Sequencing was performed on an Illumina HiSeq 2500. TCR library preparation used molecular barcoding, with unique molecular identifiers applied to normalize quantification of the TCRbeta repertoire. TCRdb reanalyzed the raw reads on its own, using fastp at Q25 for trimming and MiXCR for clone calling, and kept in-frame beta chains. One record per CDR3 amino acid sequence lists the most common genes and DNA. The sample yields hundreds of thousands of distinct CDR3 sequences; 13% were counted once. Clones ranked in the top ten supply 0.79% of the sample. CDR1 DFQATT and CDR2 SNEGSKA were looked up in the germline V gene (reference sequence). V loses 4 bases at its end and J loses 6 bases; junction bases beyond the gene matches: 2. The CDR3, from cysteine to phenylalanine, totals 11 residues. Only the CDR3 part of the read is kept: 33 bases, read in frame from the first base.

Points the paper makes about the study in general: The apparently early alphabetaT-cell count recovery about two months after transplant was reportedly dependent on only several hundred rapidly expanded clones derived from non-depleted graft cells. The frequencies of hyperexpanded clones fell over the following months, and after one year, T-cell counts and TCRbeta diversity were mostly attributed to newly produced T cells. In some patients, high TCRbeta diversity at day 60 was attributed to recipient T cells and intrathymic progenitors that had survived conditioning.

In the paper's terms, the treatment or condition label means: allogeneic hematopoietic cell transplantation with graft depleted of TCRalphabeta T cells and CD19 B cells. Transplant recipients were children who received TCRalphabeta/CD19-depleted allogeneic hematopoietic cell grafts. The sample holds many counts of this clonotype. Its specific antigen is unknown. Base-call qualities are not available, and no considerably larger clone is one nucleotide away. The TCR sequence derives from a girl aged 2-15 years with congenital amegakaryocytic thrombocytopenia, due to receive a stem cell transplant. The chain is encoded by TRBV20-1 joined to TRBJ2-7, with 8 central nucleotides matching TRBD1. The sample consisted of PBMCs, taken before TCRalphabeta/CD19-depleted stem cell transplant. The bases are TGCAGTGCTAACAGGGGGTTCGAGCAGTACTTC. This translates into CSANRGFEQYF.